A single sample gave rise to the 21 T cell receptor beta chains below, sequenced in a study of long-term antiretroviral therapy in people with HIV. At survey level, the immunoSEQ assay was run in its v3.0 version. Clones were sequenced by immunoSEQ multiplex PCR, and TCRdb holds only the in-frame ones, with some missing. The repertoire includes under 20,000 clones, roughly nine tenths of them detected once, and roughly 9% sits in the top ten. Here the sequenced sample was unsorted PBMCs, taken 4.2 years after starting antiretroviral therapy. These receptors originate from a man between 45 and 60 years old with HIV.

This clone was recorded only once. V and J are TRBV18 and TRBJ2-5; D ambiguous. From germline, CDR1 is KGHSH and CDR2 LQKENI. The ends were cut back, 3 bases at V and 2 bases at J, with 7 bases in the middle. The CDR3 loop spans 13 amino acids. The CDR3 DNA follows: TGTGCCAGCTCACCCCCCGGGCAAGAGACCCAGTACTTC. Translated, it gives CASSPPGQETQYF.

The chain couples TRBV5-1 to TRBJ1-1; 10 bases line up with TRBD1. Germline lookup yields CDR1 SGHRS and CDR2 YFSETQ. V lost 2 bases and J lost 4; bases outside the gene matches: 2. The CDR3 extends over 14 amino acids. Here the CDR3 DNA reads TGCGCCAGCAGCTTCCGGGACAGGGGCACTGAAGCTTTCTTT. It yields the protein CASSFRDRGTEAFF. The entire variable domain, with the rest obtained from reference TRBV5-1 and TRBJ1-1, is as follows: KAGVTQTPRYLIKTRGQQVTLSCSPISGHRSVSWYQQTPGQGLQFLFEYFSETQRNKGNFPGRFSGRQFSNSRSEMNVSTLELGDSALYLCASSFRDRGTEAFFGQGTRLTVV.

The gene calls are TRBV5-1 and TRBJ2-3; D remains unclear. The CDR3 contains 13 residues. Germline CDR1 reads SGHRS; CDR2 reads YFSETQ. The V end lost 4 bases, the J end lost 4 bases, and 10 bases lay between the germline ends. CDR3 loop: CASSAESADTQYF. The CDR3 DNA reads TGCGCCAGCAGCGCTGAGTCGGCAGATACGCAGTATTTT.

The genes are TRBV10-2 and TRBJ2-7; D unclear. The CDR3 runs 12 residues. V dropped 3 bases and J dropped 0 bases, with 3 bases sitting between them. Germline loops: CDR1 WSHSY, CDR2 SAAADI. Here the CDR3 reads CASSDRSYEQYF. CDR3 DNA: TGCGCCAGCAGTGATCGCTCCTACGAGCAGTACTTC.

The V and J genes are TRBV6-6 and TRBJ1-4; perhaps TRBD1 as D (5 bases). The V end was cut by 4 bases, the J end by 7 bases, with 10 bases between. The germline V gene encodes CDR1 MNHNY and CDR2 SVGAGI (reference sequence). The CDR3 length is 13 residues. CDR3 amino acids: CASSFYTGEKLFF. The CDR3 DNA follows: TGTGCCAGCAGTTTCTACACAGGTGAAAAACTGTTTTTT.

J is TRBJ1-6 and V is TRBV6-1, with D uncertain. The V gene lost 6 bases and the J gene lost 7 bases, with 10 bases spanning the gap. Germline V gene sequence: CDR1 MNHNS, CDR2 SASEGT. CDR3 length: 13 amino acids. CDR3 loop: CASSLTGNSPLHF. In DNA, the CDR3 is TGTGCCAGCAGCCTAACCGGGAATTCACCCCTCCACTTT.

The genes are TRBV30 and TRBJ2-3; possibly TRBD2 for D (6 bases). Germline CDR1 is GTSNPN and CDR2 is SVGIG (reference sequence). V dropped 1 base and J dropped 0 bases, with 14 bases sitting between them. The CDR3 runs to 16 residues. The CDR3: CAWSGRGRTSTDTQYF. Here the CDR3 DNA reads TGTGCCTGGAGTGGTCGGGGGAGGACTAGCACAGATACGCAGTATTTT.

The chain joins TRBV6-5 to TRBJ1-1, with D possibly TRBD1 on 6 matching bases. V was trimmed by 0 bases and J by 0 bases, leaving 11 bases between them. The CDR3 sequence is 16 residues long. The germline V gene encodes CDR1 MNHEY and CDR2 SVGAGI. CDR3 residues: CASSYSRRGMNTEAFF. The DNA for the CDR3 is TGTGCCAGCAGTTACTCGCGAAGGGGGATGAACACTGAAGCTTTCTTT.

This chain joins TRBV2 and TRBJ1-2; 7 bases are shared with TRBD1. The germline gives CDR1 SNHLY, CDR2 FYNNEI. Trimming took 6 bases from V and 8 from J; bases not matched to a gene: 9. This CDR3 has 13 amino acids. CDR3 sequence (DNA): TGTGCCAGCAGGGATACACAGGGGAGAGGCTACACCTTC. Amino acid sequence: CASRDTQGRGYTF.

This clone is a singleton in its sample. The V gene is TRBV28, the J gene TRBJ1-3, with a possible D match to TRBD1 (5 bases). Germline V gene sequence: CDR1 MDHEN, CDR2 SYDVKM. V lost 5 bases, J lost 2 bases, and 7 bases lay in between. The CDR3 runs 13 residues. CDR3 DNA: TGTGCCAGCAGTCCCAGGGCTGGAAACACCATATATTTT. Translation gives CASSPRAGNTIYF.

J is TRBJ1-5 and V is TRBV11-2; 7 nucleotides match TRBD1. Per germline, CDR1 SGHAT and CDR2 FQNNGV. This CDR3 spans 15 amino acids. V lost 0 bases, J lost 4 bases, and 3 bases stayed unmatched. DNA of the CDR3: TGTGCCAGCAGCTTAGAGGGCAGGGGGAATCAGCCCCAGCATTTT. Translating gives CASSLEGRGNQPQHF.

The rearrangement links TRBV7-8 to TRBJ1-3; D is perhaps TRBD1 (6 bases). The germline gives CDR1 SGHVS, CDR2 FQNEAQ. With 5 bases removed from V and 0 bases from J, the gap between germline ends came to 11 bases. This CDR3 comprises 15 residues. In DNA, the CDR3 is TGTGCCAGCAGCAGTACAGGGAGCTCTGGAAACACCATATATTTT. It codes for CASSSTGSSGNTIYF. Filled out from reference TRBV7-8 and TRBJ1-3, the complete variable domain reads GAGVSQSPRYKVAKRGQDVALRCDPISGHVSLFWYQQALGQGPEFLTYFQNEAQLDKSGLPSDRFFAERPEGSVSTLKIQRTQQEDSAVYLCASSSTGSSGNTIYFGEGSWLTVV.

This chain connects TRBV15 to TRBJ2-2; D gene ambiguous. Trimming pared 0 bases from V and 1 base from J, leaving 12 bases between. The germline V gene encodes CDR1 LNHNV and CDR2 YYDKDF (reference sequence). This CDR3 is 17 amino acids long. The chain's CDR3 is CATSRDRTAVNTGELFF. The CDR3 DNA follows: TGTGCCACCAGCAGAGATAGGACGGCTGTGAACACCGGGGAGCTGTTTTTT.

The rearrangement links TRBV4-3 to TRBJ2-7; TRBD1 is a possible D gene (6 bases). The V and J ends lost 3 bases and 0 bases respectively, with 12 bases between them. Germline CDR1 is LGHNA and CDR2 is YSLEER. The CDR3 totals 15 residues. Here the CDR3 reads CASSQWTASSYEQYF. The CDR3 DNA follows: TGCGCCAGCAGCCAGTGGACAGCGAGCTCCTACGAGCAGTACTTC.

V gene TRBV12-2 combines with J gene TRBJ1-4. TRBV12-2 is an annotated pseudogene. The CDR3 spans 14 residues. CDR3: CASRRGARGEKLFF. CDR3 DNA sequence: TGTGCAAGTCGCCGGGGGGCGCGTGGTGAAAAACTGTTTTTT.

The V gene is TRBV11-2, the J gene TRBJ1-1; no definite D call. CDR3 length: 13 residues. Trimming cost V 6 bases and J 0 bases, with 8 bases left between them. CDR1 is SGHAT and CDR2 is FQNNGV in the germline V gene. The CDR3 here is CASSRQLNTEAFF. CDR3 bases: TGTGCCAGCAGTCGGCAGTTGAACACTGAAGCTTTCTTT.

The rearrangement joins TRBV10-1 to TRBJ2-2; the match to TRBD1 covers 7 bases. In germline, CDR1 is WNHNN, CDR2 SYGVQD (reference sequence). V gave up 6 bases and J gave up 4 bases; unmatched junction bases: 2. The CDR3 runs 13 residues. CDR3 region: CASSAGGTGELFF. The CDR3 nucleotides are TGCGCCAGCAGCGCAGGGGGCACCGGGGAGCTGTTTTTT.

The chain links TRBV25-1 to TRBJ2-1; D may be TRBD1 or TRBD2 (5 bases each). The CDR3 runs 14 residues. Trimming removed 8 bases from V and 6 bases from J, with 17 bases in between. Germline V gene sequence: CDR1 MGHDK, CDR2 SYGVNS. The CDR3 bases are TGTGCCAGCGCCCCCCGGGACCCACTCAATGAGCAGTTCTTC. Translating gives CASAPRDPLNEQFF.

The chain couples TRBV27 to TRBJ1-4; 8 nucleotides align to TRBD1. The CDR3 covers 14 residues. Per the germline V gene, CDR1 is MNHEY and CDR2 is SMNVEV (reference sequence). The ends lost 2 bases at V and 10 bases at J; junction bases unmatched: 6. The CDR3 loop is CASSLGTGIGKLFF. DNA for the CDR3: TGTGCCAGCAGTTTAGGGACAGGTATCGGAAAACTGTTTTTT.

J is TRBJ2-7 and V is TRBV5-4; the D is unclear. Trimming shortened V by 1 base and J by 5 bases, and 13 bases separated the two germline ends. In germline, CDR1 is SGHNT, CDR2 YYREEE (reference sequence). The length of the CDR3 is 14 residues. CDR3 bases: TGTGCCAGCAGCTTGTTGGGCACTCTAAACGAGCAGTACTTC. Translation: CASSLLGTLNEQYF.

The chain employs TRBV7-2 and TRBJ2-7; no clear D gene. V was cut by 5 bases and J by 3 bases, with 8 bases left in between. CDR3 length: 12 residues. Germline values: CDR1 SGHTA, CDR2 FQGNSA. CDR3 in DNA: TGTGCCAGCAGCACAGACCTCTACGAGCAGTACTTC. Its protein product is CASSTDLYEQYF.